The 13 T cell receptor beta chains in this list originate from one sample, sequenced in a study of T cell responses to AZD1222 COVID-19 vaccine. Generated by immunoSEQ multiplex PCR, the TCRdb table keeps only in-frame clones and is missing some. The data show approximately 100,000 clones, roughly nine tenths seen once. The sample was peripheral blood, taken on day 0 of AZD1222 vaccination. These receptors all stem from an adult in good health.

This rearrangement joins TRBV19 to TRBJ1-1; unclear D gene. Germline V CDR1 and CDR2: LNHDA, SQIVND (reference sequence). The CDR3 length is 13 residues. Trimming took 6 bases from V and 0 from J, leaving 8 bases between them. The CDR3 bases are TGTGCCAGTAGGGGGTCTATGAACACTGAAGCTTTCTTT. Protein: CASRGSMNTEAFF.

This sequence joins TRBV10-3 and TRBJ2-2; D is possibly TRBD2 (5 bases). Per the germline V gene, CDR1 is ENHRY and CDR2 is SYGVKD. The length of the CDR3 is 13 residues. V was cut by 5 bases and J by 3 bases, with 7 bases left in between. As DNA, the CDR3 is TGTGCCATCAGTAAGGAGGACACCGGGGAGCTGTTTTTT. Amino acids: CAISKEDTGELFF.

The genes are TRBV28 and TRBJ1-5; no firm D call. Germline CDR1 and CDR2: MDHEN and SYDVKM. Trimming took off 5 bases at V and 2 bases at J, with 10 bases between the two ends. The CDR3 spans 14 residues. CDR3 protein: CASSRLGGNQPQHF. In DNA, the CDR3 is TGTGCCAGCAGTCGACTTGGGGGCAATCAGCCCCAGCATTTT.

CDR3 sequence reads: CASSQDLRNLEKLFF. The CDR3 DNA follows: TGTGCCAGCAGCCAAGATCTCAGGAATCTGGAAAAACTGTTTTTT. V and J are TRBV3-1 (or the pseudogene TRBV3-2) and TRBJ1-4; D is uncertain. The germline CDR1 and CDR2 sequences are LGHDT and YNNKEL (reference sequence). Trimming left V 0 bases short and J 8 bases short, with 13 bases between. This CDR3 has 15 amino acids.

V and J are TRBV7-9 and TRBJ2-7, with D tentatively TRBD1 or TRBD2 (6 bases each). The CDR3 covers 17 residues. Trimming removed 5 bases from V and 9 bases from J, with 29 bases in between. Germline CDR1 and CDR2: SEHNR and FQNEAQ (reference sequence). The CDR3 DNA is TGTGCCAGCAGCCAACCCTCGGACGCTCTCCGAGGGGGAGGGCAGTACTTC. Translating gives CASSQPSDALRGGGQYF.

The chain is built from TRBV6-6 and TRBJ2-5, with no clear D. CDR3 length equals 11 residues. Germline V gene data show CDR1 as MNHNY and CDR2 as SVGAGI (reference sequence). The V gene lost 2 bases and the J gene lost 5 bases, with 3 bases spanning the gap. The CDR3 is CASSYVETQYF. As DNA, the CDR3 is TGTGCCAGCAGTTACGTGGAGACCCAGTACTTC.

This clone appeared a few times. In nucleotides, the CDR3 is TGTGCCAGCGTTGTGAGGTCGACGGGTCATCACACTGAAGCTTTCTTT. Translating it yields CASVVRSTGHHTEAFF. This chain uses TRBV28 with TRBJ1-1, with D hard to call. The CDR3 runs 16 residues. Germline V gene data show CDR1 as MDHEN and CDR2 as SYDVKM. The ends were cut back, 8 bases at V and 3 bases at J, with 22 bases in the middle. The full variable domain, its missing parts supplied by reference TRBV28 and TRBJ1-1, is DVKVTQSSRYLVKRTGEKVFLECVQDMDHENMFWYRQDPGLGLRLIYFSYDVKMKEKGDIPEGYSVSREKKERFSLILESASTNQTSMYLCASVVRSTGHHTEAFFGQGTRLTVV.

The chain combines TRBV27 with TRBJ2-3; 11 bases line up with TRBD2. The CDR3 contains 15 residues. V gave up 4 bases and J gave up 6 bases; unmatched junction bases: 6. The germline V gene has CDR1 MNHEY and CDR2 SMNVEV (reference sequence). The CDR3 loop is CASSYSGGAFDTQYF. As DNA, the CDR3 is TGTGCCAGCAGTTATAGCGGGGGGGCGTTTGATACGCAGTATTTT.

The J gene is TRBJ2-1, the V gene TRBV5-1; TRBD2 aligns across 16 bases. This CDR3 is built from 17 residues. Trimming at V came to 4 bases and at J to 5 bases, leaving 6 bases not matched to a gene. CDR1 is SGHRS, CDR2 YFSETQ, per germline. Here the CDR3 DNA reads TGCGCCAGCAGCGTGGGACTAGCGGGGGGGTTCGACAATGAGCAGTTCTTC. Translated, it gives CASSVGLAGGFDNEQFF.

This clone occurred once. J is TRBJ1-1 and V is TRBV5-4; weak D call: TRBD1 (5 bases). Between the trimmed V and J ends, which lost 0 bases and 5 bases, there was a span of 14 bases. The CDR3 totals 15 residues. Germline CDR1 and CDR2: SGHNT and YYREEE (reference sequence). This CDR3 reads CASSLVPGVWTEAFF. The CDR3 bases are TGTGCCAGCAGCTTGGTACCGGGGGTGTGGACTGAAGCTTTCTTT.

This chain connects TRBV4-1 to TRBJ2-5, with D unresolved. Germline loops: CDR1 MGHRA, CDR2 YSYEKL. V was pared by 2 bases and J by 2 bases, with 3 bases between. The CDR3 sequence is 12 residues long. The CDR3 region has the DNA TGCGCCAGCAGCCAACCTCAAGAGACCCAGTACTTC. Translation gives CASSQPQETQYF.

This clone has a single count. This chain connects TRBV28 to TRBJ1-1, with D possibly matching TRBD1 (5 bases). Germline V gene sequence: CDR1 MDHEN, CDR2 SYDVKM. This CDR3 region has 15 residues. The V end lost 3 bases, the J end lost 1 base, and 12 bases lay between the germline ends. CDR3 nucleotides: TGTGCCAGCAGTTTTTGGGAGAGGGGGAACACTGAAGCTTTCTTT. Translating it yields CASSFWERGNTEAFF. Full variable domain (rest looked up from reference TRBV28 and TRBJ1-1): DVKVTQSSRYLVKRTGEKVFLECVQDMDHENMFWYRQDPGLGLRLIYFSYDVKMKEKGDIPEGYSVSREKKERFSLILESASTNQTSMYLCASSFWERGNTEAFFGQGTRLTVV.

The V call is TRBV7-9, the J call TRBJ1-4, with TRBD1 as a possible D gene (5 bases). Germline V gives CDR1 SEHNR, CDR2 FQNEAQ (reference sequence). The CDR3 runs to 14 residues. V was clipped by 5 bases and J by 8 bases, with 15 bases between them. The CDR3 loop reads CASSVSGFGEKLFF. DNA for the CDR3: TGTGCCAGCAGCGTCTCAGGGTTTGGCGAAAAACTGTTTTTT.